The text below deals with one T cell receptor beta chain. Its antigen specificity is not known. The record has no base qualities; no much larger clone is one base away. The data derive from a study of T-cell reconstitution after alpha-beta-depleted transplantation in children (dated by TCRdb to the mid-2010s). With regard to the full study: Using TCR repertoire profiling, the study followed T-cell immune reconstitution in a quantitative way in children after TCRalphabeta/CD19-depleted allogeneic hematopoietic cell transplantation.

Overall study outcomes, separate from this receptor: Over subsequent months, a decline in hyperexpanded clone frequencies was noted, and after one year, T-cell counts and TCRbeta diversity were mostly ascribed to newly produced T cells. In some patients, high TCRbeta diversity at day 60 was attributed to recipient T cells and intrathymic progenitors that had survived conditioning. The apparently early alphabetaT-cell count recovery about two months after transplant was reportedly dependent on only several hundred rapidly expanded clones derived from non-depleted graft cells.

The sample's treatment or condition label is to be understood as: allogeneic hematopoietic cell transplantation with graft depleted of TCRalphabeta T cells and CD19 B cells. TCRalphabeta/CD19-depleted allogeneic hematopoietic cell grafts were given to the transplant recipients, all of whom were children. Receptor amplification or capture employed PCR. The sequencing machine was an Illumina HiSeq 2500. TCR library preparation used molecular barcoding, with unique molecular identifiers applied to normalize quantification of the TCRbeta repertoire. TCRdb handled the public reads itself, with Q25 trimming in fastp and clone calling in MiXCR, and kept productive beta chains. A single entry per CDR3 protein holds the most common genes and DNA from its merged rows. A total of some 310,000 distinct CDR3 sequences appear in this sample, approximately 23% of them only once. The top ten clones comprise approximately 11% of the sample.

The starting material was PBMCs, mostly from graft donor cells, obtained 180 days after TCRalphabeta/CD19-depleted stem cell transplant. This TCR was recovered from a male patient aged 10 to 17 who had a stem cell transplant for acute lymphoblastic leukemia, so the T cells may come from the graft donor.

CDR3 region: CASSEEGNNQPQHF. Read as DNA, the sequence is TGTGCCAGCAGTGAGGAGGGAAACAATCAGCCCCAGCATTTT. Here the chain combines TRBV6-4 and TRBJ1-5; the D segment cannot be called with confidence. Including the terminal cysteine and phenylalanine, the CDR3 comprises 14 residues. Kept here is only the CDR3 DNA, which spans 42 bases and is read in frame from base 1. The germline V gene yields MRHNA for CDR1 and SNTAGT for CDR2. The V and J ends are trimmed by 3 bases and 3 bases, leaving 9 bases between them.